One and the same sample provided the 15 T cell receptor beta chains below, sequenced in a study of blood T cell repertoires in COVID-19 (dated by TCRdb to 2018 to 2021). The library was obtained by the immunoSEQ multiplex PCR assay. The immuneACCESS repertoire file appears here via TCRdb, limited to in-frame rearrangements. These files lack a portion of the clones; in checked studies, under half of the deficit traces to unresolved V genes, and the cause of the others is not known. The sample table holds nearly 400,000 clones, of which nearly 90% were seen once. Less than 2% of the sample lies in the top ten. The source material was PBMCs or T cells enriched from blood (not recorded which). The source is a woman aged 25 to 39 who had recovered from COVID-19.

The chain combines TRBV4-3 with TRBJ2-4; D uncertain. Germline CDR1 LGHNA, CDR2 YSLEER. The V end lost 0 bases, the J end lost 0 bases, and 15 bases lay between the germline ends. The CDR3 runs 18 residues. CDR3 region: CASSQEVEKILAKNIQYF. The CDR3 nucleotides are TGCGCCAGCAGCCAAGAGGTTGAGAAAATTCTAGCCAAAAACATTCAGTACTTC.

The rearrangement joins TRBV6-5 to TRBJ1-1, with D tentatively TRBD1 (6 bases). Germline assignment: CDR1 MNHEY and CDR2 SVGAGI. There are 13 residues in the CDR3. V was clipped by 4 bases and J by 6 bases, with 12 bases between them. The CDR3 loop reads CASSSGTQAEAFF. The CDR3 DNA follows: TGTGCCAGCAGTTCCGGGACACAGGCTGAAGCTTTCTTT.

The table lists this clone with a few counts. V usage is TRBV18 and J usage is TRBJ1-5; D uncertain. Germline-derived CDR1 and CDR2 are KGHSH and LQKENI. V was shortened by 4 bases and J by 4 bases, with 8 bases between the two germline ends. CDR3 length: 13 amino acids. CDR3 in amino acids: CASSLELNQPQHF. The DNA of the CDR3 is TGTGCCAGCTCACTAGAACTAAATCAGCCCCAGCATTTT.

V gene TRBV2 combines with J gene TRBJ1-2; D is ambiguous. The CDR3 covers 12 residues. Trimming left V 0 bases short and J 8 bases short, with 7 bases between. Germline CDR1 reads SNHLY; CDR2 reads FYNNEI. The CDR3 DNA reads TGTGCCAGCAGTGAAGCGCTTCAGGGCTACACCTTC. Translation: CASSEALQGYTF.

The V and J genes are TRBV11-2 and TRBJ2-7, with 11 bases lining up with TRBD2. The V gene end was trimmed by 6 bases and the J gene end by 6 bases; junction bases not matched to a gene: 19. This CDR3 comprises 18 residues. Per the germline V gene, CDR1 is SGHAT and CDR2 is FQNNGV. The chain's CDR3 is CASSSPVTSGTQRCEQYF. CDR3 DNA sequence: TGTGCCAGCAGTTCCCCTGTGACTAGCGGGACTCAACGCTGCGAGCAGTACTTC.

The rearrangement links TRBV18 to TRBJ1-4, with 7 bases aligning to TRBD1. The CDR3 has 16 residues. V was clipped by 8 bases and J by 4 bases; unmatched bases: 13. From germline, CDR1 is KGHSH and CDR2 LQKENI. The CDR3 bases are TGTGCCAGCAACATACAGGGGCTGGGGGTTAATGAAAAACTGTTTTTT. Translating it yields CASNIQGLGVNEKLFF.

The DNA for the CDR3 is TGTGCCAGCAGCTTGGTTTTAGCGGTAATCAATGAGCAGTTCTTC. It encodes CASSLVLAVINEQFF. V usage is TRBV5-8 and J usage is TRBJ2-1; maybe TRBD2 (6 bases). The CDR3 contains 15 residues. Germline lookup yields CDR1 SGHTS and CDR2 YDEGEE. Trimming stripped 0 bases from V and 6 bases from J, with 13 bases between.

The V call is TRBV7-8, the J call TRBJ2-7; D might be TRBD1 (5 bases). The CDR3 totals 14 residues. Germline V CDR1 and CDR2: SGHVS, FQNEAQ. V was shortened by 0 bases and J by 0 bases, with 6 bases between the two germline ends. The CDR3 sequence: CASSLAGVSYEQYF. CDR3 coding DNA: TGTGCCAGCAGCTTAGCAGGGGTCTCCTACGAGCAGTACTTC.

This chain connects TRBV18 to TRBJ1-2; TRBD1 matches at 10 bases. Looked up from germline, CDR1 is KGHSH and CDR2 is LQKENI. This CDR3 has 16 residues. With 3 bases clipped from V and 6 bases from J, the junction kept 10 bases outside the gene matches. CDR3 coding DNA: TGTGCCAGCTCACCCCCACCGGGACAGGGGATGAATGGCTACACCTTC. Its protein is CASSPPPGQGMNGYTF.

This clone was seen only once. The rearrangement links TRBV5-6 to TRBJ1-4; 9 bases fit TRBD1. The CDR3 totals 14 residues. V lost 1 base, J lost 7 bases, and 2 bases stayed unmatched. The germline gives CDR1 SGHDT, CDR2 YYEEEE. CDR3 bases: TGTGCCAGCAGCTTGACAGGGGGCGGTGAAAAACTGTTTTTT. It codes for CASSLTGGGEKLFF.

This chain links TRBV6-5 with TRBJ2-1; tentatively, D is TRBD2 (5 bases). The CDR3 covers 12 residues. CDR1 is MNHEY, CDR2 SVGAGI, per germline. Deletions cut 11 bases from V and 4 bases from J, with 12 bases between. In DNA, the CDR3 is TGTGCCTCCCTAGGGAGATACAATGAGCAGTTCTTC. Translated, it gives CASLGRYNEQFF.

A remark on this clone: Its ends do not fully match the called genes, so a read error is possible. The J gene is TRBJ2-7, the V gene TRBV13, with 9 bases aligning to TRBD1. This CDR3 is built from 15 residues. The V gene's germline CDR1 is PRHDT and CDR2 FYEKMQ (reference sequence). The CDR3 nucleotides read TGTGCCAGCAGCTTAGGCCGGGGTCGGTCGGGGACAGGGAGCTTC. This gives the protein CASSLGRGRSGTGSF.

CDR3 sequence (DNA): TGTGCTAGTGGTTTGCCCCAGGAGGCGAAGCAGTACTTC. Translation gives CASGLPQEAKQYF. V is TRBV12-5 and J is TRBJ2-7; possible D gene TRBD2, 5 bases. V shed 2 bases and J shed 8 bases, with 13 bases lying between them. CDR1 LGHNT and CDR2 FRNRAP come from the germline V gene. The CDR3 has 13 residues.

Points on this clone: This clone may be a read error of a much larger clone one base away. Other nucleotide sequences in the sample specify the same CDR3. This chain's CDR3 is CASSLQGNTEAFF. The CDR3 DNA reads as TGTGCCAGCAGTTTACAGGGGAACACTGAAGCTTTCTTT. The chain has TRBV7-3 and TRBJ1-1, with D perhaps TRBD1 (6 bases). The germline CDR1 and CDR2 sequences are SGHTA and FQGTGA. V shed 6 bases and J shed 1 base, with 9 bases lying between them. The CDR3 consists of 13 residues.

This clone appeared once. The chain links TRBV5-1 to TRBJ1-1; D may be TRBD1 (5 bases). V was cut by 0 bases and J by 6 bases, with 15 bases left in between. CDR1 is SGHRS and CDR2 is YFSETQ in the germline V gene. The CDR3 covers 15 residues. CDR3 region: CASSLVPGGTAEAFF. In DNA, the CDR3 is TGCGCCAGCAGCTTGGTGCCGGGAGGGACTGCTGAAGCTTTCTTT.